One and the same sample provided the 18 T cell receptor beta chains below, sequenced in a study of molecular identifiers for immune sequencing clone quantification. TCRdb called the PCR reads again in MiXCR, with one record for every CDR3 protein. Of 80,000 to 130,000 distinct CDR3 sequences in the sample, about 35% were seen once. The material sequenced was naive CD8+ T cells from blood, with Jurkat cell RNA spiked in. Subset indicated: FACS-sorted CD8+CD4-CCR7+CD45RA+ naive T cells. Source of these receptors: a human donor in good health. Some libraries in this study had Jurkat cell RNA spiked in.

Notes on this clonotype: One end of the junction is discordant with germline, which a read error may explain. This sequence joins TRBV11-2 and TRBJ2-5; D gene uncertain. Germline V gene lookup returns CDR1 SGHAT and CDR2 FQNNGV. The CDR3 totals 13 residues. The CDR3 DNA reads TGTGCCTGCAGCCCCCCCTGGAAAGAGACCCAGTACTTC. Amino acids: CACSPPWKETQYF.

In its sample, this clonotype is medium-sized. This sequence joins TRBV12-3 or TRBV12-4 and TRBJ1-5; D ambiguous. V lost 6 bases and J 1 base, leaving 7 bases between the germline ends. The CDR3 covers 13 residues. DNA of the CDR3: TGTGCCAGCAGCCCGGGGAGCAATCAGCCCCAGCATTTT. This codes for CASSPGSNQPQHF.

CDR3 region: CASRGVDEAFF. The CDR3 DNA sequence: TGTGCCAGCCGCGGGGTGGATGAAGCTTTCTTT. This chain joins TRBV2 and TRBJ1-1; D gene uncertain. In germline, CDR1 is SNHLY, CDR2 FYNNEI. This CDR3 contains 11 residues. With 8 bases removed from V and 7 bases from J, the gap between germline ends came to 11 bases. The whole variable domain, remainder taken from reference TRBV2 and TRBJ1-1, is EPEVTQTPSHQVTQMGQEVILRCVPISNHLYFYWYRQILGQKVEFLVSFYNNEISEKSEIFDDQFSVERPDGSNFTLKIRSTKLEDSAMYFCASRGVDEAFFGQGTRLTVV.

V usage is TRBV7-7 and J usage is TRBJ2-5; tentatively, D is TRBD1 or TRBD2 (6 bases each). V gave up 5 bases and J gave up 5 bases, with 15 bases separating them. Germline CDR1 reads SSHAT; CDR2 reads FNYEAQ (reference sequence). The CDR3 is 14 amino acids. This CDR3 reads CASSRGQSEETQYF. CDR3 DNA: TGTGCCAGCAGCCGGGGGCAGTCAGAGGAGACCCAGTACTTC. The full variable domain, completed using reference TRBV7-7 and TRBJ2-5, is GAGVSQSPRYKVTKRGQDVTLRCDPISSHATLYWYQQALGQGPEFLTYFNYEAQPDKSGLPSDRFSAERPEGSISTLTIQRTEQRDSAMYRCASSRGQSEETQYFGPGTRLLVL.

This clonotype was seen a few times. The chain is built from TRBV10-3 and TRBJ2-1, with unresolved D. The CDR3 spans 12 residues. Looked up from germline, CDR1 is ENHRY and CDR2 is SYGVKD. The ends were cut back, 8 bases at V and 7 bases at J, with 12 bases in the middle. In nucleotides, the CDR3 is TGTGCCATCTCCGCCCCCAGGAATGAGCAGTTCTTC. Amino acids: CAISAPRNEQFF.

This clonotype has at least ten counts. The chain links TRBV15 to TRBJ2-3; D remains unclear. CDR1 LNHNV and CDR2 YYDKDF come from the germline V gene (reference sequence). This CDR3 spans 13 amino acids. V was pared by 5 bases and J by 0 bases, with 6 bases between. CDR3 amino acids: CATSVGSTDTQYF. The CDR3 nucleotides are TGTGCCACCAGCGTGGGAAGCACAGATACGCAGTATTTT.

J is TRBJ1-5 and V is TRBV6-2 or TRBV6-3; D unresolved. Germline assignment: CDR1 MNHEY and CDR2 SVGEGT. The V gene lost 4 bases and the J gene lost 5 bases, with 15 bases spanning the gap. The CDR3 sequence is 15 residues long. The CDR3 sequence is CASSFTDFSDQPQHF. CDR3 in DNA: TGTGCCAGCAGTTTTACGGATTTTTCGGATCAGCCCCAGCATTTT.

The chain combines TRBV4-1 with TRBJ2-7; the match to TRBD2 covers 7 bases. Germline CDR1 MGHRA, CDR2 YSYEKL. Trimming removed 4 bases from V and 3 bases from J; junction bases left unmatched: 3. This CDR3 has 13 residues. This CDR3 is CASSPSGDYEQYF. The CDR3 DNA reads TGCGCCAGCAGCCCCAGCGGGGACTACGAGCAGTACTTC.

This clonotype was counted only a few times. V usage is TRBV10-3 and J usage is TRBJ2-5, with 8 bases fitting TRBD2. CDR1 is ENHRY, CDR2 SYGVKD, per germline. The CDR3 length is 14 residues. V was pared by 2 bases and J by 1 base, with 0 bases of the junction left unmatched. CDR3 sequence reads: CAISERGGQETQYF. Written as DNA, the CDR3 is TGTGCCATCAGTGAGCGGGGGGGCCAAGAGACCCAGTACTTC.

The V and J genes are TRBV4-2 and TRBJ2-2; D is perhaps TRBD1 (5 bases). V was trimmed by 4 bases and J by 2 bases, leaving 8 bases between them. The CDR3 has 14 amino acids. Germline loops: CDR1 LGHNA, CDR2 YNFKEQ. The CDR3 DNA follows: TGTGCCAGCAGCCCGACAGCAAACACCGGGGAGCTGTTTTTT. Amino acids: CASSPTANTGELFF.

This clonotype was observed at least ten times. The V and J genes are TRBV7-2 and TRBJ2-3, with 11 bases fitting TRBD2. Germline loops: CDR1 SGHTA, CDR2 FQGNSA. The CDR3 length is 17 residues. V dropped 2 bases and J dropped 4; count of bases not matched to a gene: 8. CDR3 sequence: CASSLPPSGRFSDTQYF. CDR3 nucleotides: TGTGCCAGCAGCTTACCCCCTAGCGGGAGGTTCTCAGATACGCAGTATTTT.

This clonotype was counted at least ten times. The CDR3 spells CASSQEGARGTDTQYF. CDR3 nucleotide sequence: TGCGCCAGCAGCCAAGAGGGGGCGAGGGGCACAGATACGCAGTATTTT. This chain connects TRBV4-3 to TRBJ2-3, with D possibly matching TRBD1 (6 bases). Per germline, CDR1 LGHNA and CDR2 YSLEER. The V end was cut by 0 bases, the J end by 1 base, with 11 bases between. The CDR3 runs to 16 residues.

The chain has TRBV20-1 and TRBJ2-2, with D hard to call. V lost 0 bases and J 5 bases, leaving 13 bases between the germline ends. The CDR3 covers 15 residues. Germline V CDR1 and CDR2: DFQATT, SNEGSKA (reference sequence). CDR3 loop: CSARDQALPTGELFF. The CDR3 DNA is TGCAGTGCTAGAGATCAAGCACTACCAACCGGGGAGCTGTTTTTT.

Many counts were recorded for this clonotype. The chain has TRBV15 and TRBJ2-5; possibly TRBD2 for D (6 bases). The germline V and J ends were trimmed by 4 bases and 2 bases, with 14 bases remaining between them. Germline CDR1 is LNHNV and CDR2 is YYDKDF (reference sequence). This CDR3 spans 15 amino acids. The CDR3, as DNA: TGTGCCACCAGCAAAGTGCGGGACTTTCAAGAGACCCAGTACTTC. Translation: CATSKVRDFQETQYF. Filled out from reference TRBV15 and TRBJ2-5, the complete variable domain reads DAMVIQNPRYQVTQFGKPVTLSCSQTLNHNVMYWYQQKSSQAPKLLFHYYDKDFNNEADTPDNFQSRRPNTSFCFLDIRSPGLGDTAMYLCATSKVRDFQETQYFGPGTRLLVL.

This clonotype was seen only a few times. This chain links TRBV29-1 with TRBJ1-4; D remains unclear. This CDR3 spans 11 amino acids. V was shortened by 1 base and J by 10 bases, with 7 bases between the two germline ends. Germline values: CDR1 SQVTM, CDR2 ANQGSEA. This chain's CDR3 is CSVEAEGKLFF. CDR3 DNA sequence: TGCAGCGTTGAAGCGGAGGGAAAACTGTTTTTT.

In DNA, the CDR3 is TGTGCCAGCATCGAGGTCCAGGGGAGTGACATTCAGTACTTC. Translation: CASIEVQGSDIQYF. The chain links TRBV6-2 or TRBV6-3 to TRBJ2-4; maybe TRBD1 (6 bases). The ends were cut back, 7 bases at V and 8 bases at J, with 18 bases in the middle. The CDR3 is 14 residues long. Germline CDR1 reads MNHEY; CDR2 reads SVGEGT.

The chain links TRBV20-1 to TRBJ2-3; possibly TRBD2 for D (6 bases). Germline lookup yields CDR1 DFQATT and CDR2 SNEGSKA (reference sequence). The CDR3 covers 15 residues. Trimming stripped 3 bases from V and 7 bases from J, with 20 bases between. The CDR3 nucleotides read TGCAGTGCTAGGAATTTCGGCGGGAAGGGAAATACGCAGTATTTT. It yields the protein CSARNFGGKGNTQYF.

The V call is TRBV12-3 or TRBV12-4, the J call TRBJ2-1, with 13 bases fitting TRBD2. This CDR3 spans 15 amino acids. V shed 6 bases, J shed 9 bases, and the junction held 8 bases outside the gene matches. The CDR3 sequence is CASRSGTSGNIEQFF. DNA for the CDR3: TGTGCCAGCAGATCCGGGACTAGCGGGAATATTGAGCAGTTCTTC.